A single sample gave rise to the 30 T cell receptor beta chains below, sequenced in a study of CD8+ T cells in alopecia areata. In each case, RNA was isolated and then reverse transcribed into cDNA as the sequencing template. The assay was immunoSEQ multiplex PCR, and TCRdb's table has in-frame clones only and misses some. The sample yields about 300,000 clones, roughly 60% seen once. Treatment described: oral pan-JAK inhibitor, 5-10 mg twice daily. Sequencing used CD4+ T cells sorted from blood, obtained at week 24, from a patient treated with tofacitinib. The receptor source for this set is a human donor with alopecia areata.

J is TRBJ2-7 and V is TRBV7-9, with D uncertain. The V and J ends lost 4 bases and 3 bases respectively, with 7 bases between them. Germline V CDR1 and CDR2: SEHNR, FQNEAQ (reference sequence). The CDR3 totals 12 residues. The CDR3 protein is CASSSEDYEQYF. In DNA form, the CDR3 reads TGTGCCAGCAGCTCAGAGGACTACGAGCAGTACTTC.

V gene TRBV7-6 combines with J gene TRBJ2-3, with a weak D call TRBD2 (5 bases). Germline values: CDR1 SGHVS, CDR2 FNYEAQ. V lost 5 bases to trimming and J lost 0 bases, with 9 bases between them. The CDR3 length is 14 residues. The CDR3, as DNA: TGTGCCAGCAGCCGGAGGATAAGCACAGATACGCAGTATTTT. This gives the protein CASSRRISTDTQYF. Drawing the rest from reference TRBV7-6 and TRBJ2-3, the complete variable domain is GAGVSQSPRYKVTKRGQDVALRCDPISGHVSLYWYRQALGQGPEFLTYFNYEAQQDKSGLPNDRFSAERPEGSISTLTIQRTEQRDSAMYRCASSRRISTDTQYFGPGTRLTVL.

V usage is TRBV30 and J usage is TRBJ1-2; D may be TRBD1 (6 bases). V gave up 0 bases and J gave up 7 bases, with 12 bases separating them. CDR1 is GTSNPN and CDR2 is SVGIG in the germline V gene (reference sequence). The CDR3 is 13 amino acids. This chain's CDR3 is CAWSVQGYGGYTF. The CDR3 coding sequence is TGTGCCTGGAGTGTTCAGGGGTACGGTGGCTACACCTTC.

The chain couples TRBV6-5 to TRBJ1-1; D gene unclear. Trimming pared 10 bases from V and 1 base from J, leaving 10 bases between. The CDR3 is made up of 12 amino acids. Per germline, CDR1 MNHEY and CDR2 SVGAGI. CDR3 DNA sequence: TGTGCCACACGACCACCGAACACTGAAGCTTTCTTT. This codes for CATRPPNTEAFF.

This chain joins TRBV29-1 and TRBJ2-1; D perhaps matches TRBD2 (5 bases). Germline-derived CDR1 and CDR2 are SQVTM and ANQGSEA. The CDR3 runs to 17 residues. With 2 bases removed from V and 3 bases from J, the gap between germline ends came to 20 bases. As DNA, the CDR3 is TGCAGCGTTGAAACCCTAGCAGGATTCTCCCTCTACAATGAGCAGTTCTTC. Protein sequence: CSVETLAGFSLYNEQFF.

The J gene is TRBJ2-3, the V gene TRBV27; D is possibly TRBD2 (6 bases). Trimming cost V 4 bases and J 2 bases, with 16 bases left between them. The CDR3 length is 16 residues. Germline values: CDR1 MNHEY, CDR2 SMNVEV (reference sequence). The CDR3 coding sequence is TGTGCCAGCAGTTCCCGGGCGGGGTCCATCACAGATACGCAGTATTTT. The encoded protein is CASSSRAGSITDTQYF.

The genes are TRBV30 and TRBJ1-6, with D perhaps TRBD1 (5 bases). Germline-derived CDR1 and CDR2 are GTSNPN and SVGIG (reference sequence). This CDR3 spans 17 amino acids. Trimming shortened V by 3 bases and J by 7 bases, and 22 bases separated the two germline ends. CDR3 sequence (DNA): TGTGCCTGGAGCACCAACGGGGCAATGGGCGGCAATTCACCCCTCCACTTT. Translated: CAWSTNGAMGGNSPLHF.

V is TRBV2 and J is TRBJ2-2, with D perhaps TRBD1 or TRBD2 (5 bases each). Germline CDR1 reads SNHLY; CDR2 reads FYNNEI. The CDR3 length is 12 residues. Trimming left V 6 bases short and J 13 bases short, with 15 bases between. DNA for the CDR3: TGTGCCAGCAGCTCCGGGGCGGCCGGGCTGTTTTTT. It is translated as CASSSGAAGLFF.

The V gene is TRBV6-5, the J gene TRBJ1-6, with TRBD1 as a possible D gene (5 bases). The V end was cut by 6 bases, the J end by 7 bases, with 7 bases between. The CDR3 contains 12 residues. CDR1 and CDR2 (germline): MNHEY, SVGAGI. This CDR3 is CASSAGNSPLHF. Here the CDR3 DNA reads TGTGCCAGCAGCGCAGGGAATTCACCCCTCCACTTT.

The J gene is TRBJ2-5, the V gene TRBV7-2; D gene uncertain. The germline CDR1 and CDR2 sequences are SGHTA and FQGNSA. CDR3 length: 13 residues. V gave up 5 bases and J gave up 5 bases, with 12 bases separating them. The CDR3 sequence: CASSRKTGETQYF. In DNA form, the CDR3 reads TGTGCCAGCAGCCGAAAGACTGGGGAGACCCAGTACTTC.

This clone was counted only a few times. V and J are TRBV7-9 and TRBJ1-1; tentatively, D is TRBD1 (6 bases). The CDR3 has 16 residues. Germline loops: CDR1 SEHNR, CDR2 FQNEAQ (reference sequence). Trimming cost V 1 base and J 3 bases, with 15 bases left between them. Here the CDR3 DNA reads TGTGCCAGCAGCTTAGTTCAGGGCAGGGGAGACACTGAAGCTTTCTTT. It specifies CASSLVQGRGDTEAFF.

This chain links TRBV9 with TRBJ2-2; D not resolved. The CDR3 loop spans 15 amino acids. Trimming removed 0 bases at V and 2 bases at J, with 8 bases between. In germline, CDR1 is SGDLS, CDR2 YYNGEE. Here the CDR3 reads CASSVAFGNTGELFF. CDR3 in DNA: TGTGCCAGCAGCGTAGCTTTTGGAAACACCGGGGAGCTGTTTTTT.

V gene TRBV4-1 combines with J gene TRBJ2-1; D gene ambiguous. The germline gives CDR1 MGHRA, CDR2 YSYEKL. The CDR3 consists of 15 residues. V shed 1 base and J shed 6 bases, with 13 bases lying between them. The CDR3 region is CASSQGQGPLNEQFF. CDR3 sequence (DNA): TGCGCCAGCAGCCAAGGTCAAGGTCCCCTCAATGAGCAGTTCTTC.

In its sample, this clone was seen a few times. The V call is TRBV5-5, the J call TRBJ1-6; D is unclear. V lost 0 bases, J lost 9 bases, and 1 base lay in between. This CDR3 contains 11 residues. Germline V lookup: CDR1 SGHKS, CDR2 YYEKEE (reference sequence). The CDR3 coding sequence is TGTGCCAGCAGCTTGGGTTCACCCCTCCACTTT. Translated: CASSLGSPLHF.

Only one count was recorded for this clone. A read error may produce the germline difference seen at one junction end. The chain joins TRBV30 to TRBJ2-1; weak D call: TRBD1 (6 bases). Germline lookup yields CDR1 GTSNPN and CDR2 SVGIG (reference sequence). The CDR3 consists of 11 residues. CDR3 loop: CTGIAYNEQFF. The DNA for the CDR3 is TGCACAGGGATTGCCTACAATGAGCAGTTCTTC.

The CDR3: CASSQRTGGTDTQYF. DNA for the CDR3: TGTGCCAGCAGCCAAAGGACAGGAGGCACAGATACGCAGTATTTT. The chain has TRBV4-2 and TRBJ2-3, with 7 bases lining up with TRBD1. The CDR3 consists of 15 residues. V lost 2 bases to trimming and J lost 1 base; unmatched junction nucleotides: 3. Germline CDR1 reads LGHNA; CDR2 reads YNFKEQ.

This rearrangement joins TRBV23-1 to TRBJ2-3; 10 bases line up with TRBD1. TRBV23-1 is marked as an open reading frame, function uncertain. The ends lost 0 bases at V and 4 bases at J; junction bases unmatched: 4. This CDR3 region has 16 residues. The CDR3 loop is CASSQSWDRGADTQYF. CDR3 bases: TGCGCCAGCAGTCAATCGTGGGACAGGGGTGCAGATACGCAGTATTTT.

This clone appeared a few times. The chain links TRBV29-1 to TRBJ2-1, with 8 bases that match TRBD1. The CDR3 length is 12 residues. With 4 bases clipped from V and 9 bases from J, the junction kept 5 bases outside the gene matches. Germline V gives CDR1 SQVTM, CDR2 ANQGSEA. CDR3 sequence reads: CSVGVQGAEQFF. DNA for the CDR3: TGCAGCGTTGGTGTCCAGGGGGCTGAGCAGTTCTTC.

The V and J genes are TRBV28 and TRBJ2-3; TRBD2 aligns across 10 bases. Germline V gene data show CDR1 as MDHEN and CDR2 as SYDVKM. After removal of 5 bases from V and 4 bases from J, the junction contained 3 bases not matched to a gene. This CDR3 is 14 amino acids long. For the CDR3, the DNA is TGTGCCAGCAGTCGGACTAGCGGTGCAGATACGCAGTATTTT. It codes for CASSRTSGADTQYF.

This clone was picked up a small number of times. V is TRBV7-2 and J is TRBJ1-3; D may be TRBD1 (6 bases). Germline lookup yields CDR1 SGHTA and CDR2 FQGNSA. This CDR3 has 17 residues. Between the trimmed V and J ends, which lost 3 bases and 8 bases, there was a span of 23 bases. In DNA, the CDR3 is TGTGCCAGCAGCTTTCAGGCTCGGGTCGACAGGCCCCACACCATATATTTT. It specifies CASSFQARVDRPHTIYF.

The chain links TRBV29-1 to TRBJ1-2; D unclear. The CDR3 extends over 13 amino acids. The ends were cut back, 1 base at V and 2 bases at J, with 8 bases in the middle. CDR1 is SQVTM and CDR2 is ANQGSEA in the germline V gene. Here the CDR3 reads CSVEVENNYGYTF. The CDR3 DNA is TGCAGCGTTGAAGTAGAAAACAACTATGGCTACACCTTC.

V usage is TRBV30 and J usage is TRBJ2-7; 7 bases agree with TRBD1. V trimming: 5 bases; J trimming: 5 bases; junction bases outside the gene matches: 9. In germline, CDR1 is GTSNPN, CDR2 SVGIG (reference sequence). CDR3 length: 13 residues. The CDR3, as DNA: TGTGCCTGGCAGACAGGGCCCACGAACGAGCAGTACTTC. Protein sequence: CAWQTGPTNEQYF.

Note on this clone: The DNA is omitted, as the CDR3 cannot be located on it reliably, and the CDR3 follows TCRdb's listing. The chain combines TRBV2 with TRBJ2-7; TRBD2, the D gene given by the table, was not confirmed from the DNA. The CDR3 is 15 amino acids in total, end residues counted. From germline, CDR1 is SNHLY and CDR2 FYNNEI. CDR3 amino acids: CASSDVVAGGAGKSF.

The V call is TRBV29-1, the J call TRBJ2-3, with 7 bases fitting TRBD2. The CDR3 covers 14 residues. V dropped 5 bases and J dropped 4; count of bases not matched to a gene: 9. Looked up from germline, CDR1 is SQVTM and CDR2 is ANQGSEA. The CDR3 loop is CSVRLRLAADTQYF. For the CDR3, the DNA is TGCAGCGTTCGTTTGCGACTAGCCGCAGATACGCAGTATTTT.

This CDR3 reads CASSPRTGGMNTEAFF. The CDR3 bases are TGCGCCAGCAGCCCTCGGACAGGTGGCATGAACACTGAAGCTTTCTTT. The chain has TRBV5-1 and TRBJ1-1; 7 positions agree with TRBD1. This CDR3 spans 16 amino acids. After removal of 4 bases from V and 0 bases from J, the junction contained 9 bases not matched to a gene. Germline CDR1 SGHRS, CDR2 YFSETQ. Complete variable domain (other parts from reference TRBV5-1 and TRBJ1-1): KAGVTQTPRYLIKTRGQQVTLSCSPISGHRSVSWYQQTPGQGLQFLFEYFSETQRNKGNFPGRFSGRQFSNSRSEMNVSTLELGDSALYLCASSPRTGGMNTEAFFGQGTRLTVV.

V and J are TRBV4-1 and TRBJ2-2; D remains ambiguous. CDR3 length: 15 amino acids. V was shortened by 0 bases and J by 6 bases, with 11 bases between the two germline ends. In germline, CDR1 is MGHRA, CDR2 YSYEKL. The CDR3 spells CASSQEARSAGELFF. CDR3 nucleotide sequence: TGCGCCAGCAGCCAAGAGGCGCGTTCAGCCGGGGAGCTGTTTTTT.

The sample holds one count of this clone. This sequence joins TRBV14 and TRBJ2-5; D is undetermined. Deletions cut 4 bases from V and 5 bases from J, with 17 bases between. CDR1 is SGHDN and CDR2 is FVKESK in the germline V gene. This CDR3 has 15 amino acids. For the CDR3, the DNA is TGTGCCAGCAGCCTCCGACATCGTCTAGGCGAGACCCAGTACTTC. Its translation is CASSLRHRLGETQYF.

This clone was seen a handful of times. The CDR3, as DNA: TGCAGCGCCTCAGGAGATAGCGGGGGGCCCAATGAGCAGTTCTTC. Amino acids: CSASGDSGGPNEQFF. This chain links TRBV29-1 with TRBJ2-1; 10 positions match TRBD2. CDR3 size: 15 residues. V dropped 7 bases and J dropped 6; count of bases not matched to a gene: 12. CDR1 is SQVTM and CDR2 is ANQGSEA in the germline V gene.

The chain recombines TRBV28 with TRBJ2-2, with 7 positions matching TRBD1. The V segment lost 4 bases and the J segment 0 bases; nucleotides outside the gene matches: 2. CDR1 and CDR2 from the germline V gene are MDHEN and SYDVKM. CDR3 length: 15 residues. CDR3 bases: TGTGCCAGCAGTTCGACAGGGACGAACACCGGGGAGCTGTTTTTT. This sequence encodes CASSSTGTNTGELFF.

About this clone: An end of the junction does not agree with germline; a read error may underlie this. The sample carries other DNA sequences with the same CDR3. The chain links TRBV7-7 to TRBJ2-5; D not certain. Per germline, CDR1 SSHAT and CDR2 FNYEAQ (reference sequence). This CDR3 comprises 12 residues. This chain's CDR3 is CASSLWGETQYF. For the CDR3, the DNA is TGTGCTAGCAGCTTATGGGGAGAGACCCAGTACTTC.